This passage covers 2 T cell receptor beta chains from one sample sequenced in a study of blood T cell repertoires in COVID-19. Method: immunoSEQ multiplex PCR; TCRdb's copy keeps in-frame clones and lacks some. The table has approximately 280,000 clones, about 89% seen once; the top ten hold approximately 12%. The sample taken for sequencing was peripheral blood. The receptor set was obtained from an older woman with acute or convalescent COVID-19.

This sequence joins TRBV7-3 and TRBJ2-2; 7 positions match TRBD2. The CDR3 is 14 amino acids. J gave up 2 bases and V 4 bases, and 1 base lay outside the gene matches. CDR1 is SGHTA and CDR2 is FQGTGA in the germline V gene. CDR3 region: CASSSGLNTGELFF. DNA of the CDR3: TGTGCCAGCAGCTCGGGACTAAACACCGGGGAGCTGTTTTTT.

The CDR3 region is CASSPYSRGSGNTIYF. DNA of the CDR3: TGTGCCAGCTCACCGTACAGCAGGGGGTCTGGAAACACCATATATTTT. J is TRBJ1-3 and V is TRBV18, with 7 bases that match TRBD1. V shed 3 bases, J shed 1 base, and the junction held 6 bases outside the gene matches. Looked up from germline, CDR1 is KGHSH and CDR2 is LQKENI. The CDR3 loop spans 16 amino acids.